Listed below are T cell receptor beta chains from one sample, sequenced in a study of blood T cell repertoires in COVID-19. Clones were sequenced by immunoSEQ multiplex PCR, and TCRdb holds only the in-frame ones, with some missing. This sample has over 40,000 clones, with approximately 86% found just once. What was sequenced was peripheral blood. These receptors came from a woman of 80 years or more with acute or convalescent COVID-19. CDR3s include the opening cysteine and the closing phenylalanine or tryptophan. D genes are given only for firm matches. A row's size may be missing; if present it is once, few, many or a size class.

clone_size | j_call | v_call | d_call | cdr3_nt | cdr3_aa
- | TRBJ2-3 | TRBV11-2 | - | TGTGCCAGCAGCTTAGATTGGGGCCGCACAGATACGCAGTATTTT | CASSLDWGRTDTQYF
- | TRBJ1-1 | TRBV12-3/TRBV12-4 | TRBD1 | TGTGCCAGCAGTTCCGGACAGGAGGCTTTCTTT | CASSSGQEAFF
- | TRBJ2-3 | TRBV19 | TRBD1 | TGTGCCAGTAGTATAGATTTCGGGACAGGGCCAGATACGCAGTATTTT | CASSIDFGTGPDTQYF
- | TRBJ2-1 | TRBV9 | TRBD2 | TGTGCCAGCAGCGTGGGACTAGCGGATTTAAATGAGCAGTTCTTC | CASSVGLADLNEQFF
few | TRBJ1-1 | TRBV5-1 | - | TGCGCCAGCAGCAGAATTTTCGGGGGGACTGAAGCTTTCTTT | CASSRIFGGTEAFF
- | TRBJ1-6 | TRBV6-5 | - | TGTGCCAGCAACCGGGAGGGTTATAATTCACCCCTCCACTTT | CASNREGYNSPLHF
- | TRBJ2-2 | TRBV24-1 | - | TGTGCCACCAGTGATCCAACGGGGGCGAACACCGGGGAGCTGTTTTTT | CATSDPTGANTGELFF
- | TRBJ2-2 | TRBV3-1/TRBV3-2 | - | TGTGCCAGCAGCCAACGGCGACTAAACACCGGGGAGCTGTTTTTT | CASSQRRLNTGELFF
- | TRBJ2-3 | TRBV19 | TRBD1 | TGTGCCAGTAGACCACAGGGGTCAGATACGCAGTATTTT | CASRPQGSDTQYF
- | TRBJ2-6 | TRBV11-2 | - | TGTGCCAGCAGCTTAGGAGTGACGGGGGGCGCCTTTGGGGCCAACGTCCTGACTTTC | CASSLGVTGGAFGANVLTF
- | TRBJ1-6 | TRBV10-3 | TRBD1 | TGTGCCATCAGTGAGTCACAAGGGGGCGGTTCACCCCTCCACTTT | CAISESQGGGSPLHF
- | TRBJ1-5 | TRBV19 | TRBD1 | TGTGCCAGTAGTTCCCGGCACAGGGGGGAACGTCTAAATCAGCCCCAGCATTTT | CASSSRHRGERLNQPQHF
- | TRBJ1-1 | TRBV12-3/TRBV12-4 | - | TGTGCCAGCAGTTTGTGGGAGAGGACTGAAGCTTTCTTT | CASSLWERTEAFF
- | TRBJ2-7 | TRBV14 | TRBD1 | TGTGCCAGCAGCGGGGACAGGAGCTACGAGCAGTACTTC | CASSGDRSYEQYF
- | TRBJ2-5 | TRBV3-1/TRBV3-2 | TRBD1 | TGTGCCAGCAGCCTGGGACAGGAAGAGACCCAGTACTTC | CASSLGQEETQYF
- | TRBJ2-7 | TRBV10-3 | TRBD1 | TGTGCCATCAGTGACGGACAGGGAGAGCAGTACTTC | CAISDGQGEQYF
- | TRBJ1-1 | TRBV6-5 | - | TGTGCCACCGGAGGATTCGTCACTGAAGCTTTCTTT | CATGGFVTEAFF
- | TRBJ1-5 | TRBV6-6 | - | TGTGCCAGCAGTCCCGTCTATAGCAATCAGCCCCAGCATTTT | CASSPVYSNQPQHF
once | TRBJ2-5 | TRBV7-3 | TRBD2 | TGTGCCAGCAGCTTAGCGGGGGGGCCTAGAGAGACCCAGTACTTC | CASSLAGGPRETQYF
- | TRBJ1-2 | TRBV18 | TRBD1 | TGTGCCAGCTCACCAACGGACAGACAGGGGGCGAGTGGCTACACCTTC | CASSPTDRQGASGYTF
- | TRBJ1-1 | TRBV19 | TRBD1 | TGTGCCAGTAGCCAACAGGGGCTGAACACTGAAGCTTTCTTT | CASSQQGLNTEAFF
- | TRBJ1-4 | TRBV5-4 | - | TGTGCCAGCAGCTTGGGCGGGATGAATGAAAAACTGTTTTTT | CASSLGGMNEKLFF
- | TRBJ1-4 | TRBV2 | - | TGTGCCAGCAGTGAAGCGCGACTGGGTACCTTTAATGAAAAACTGTTTTTT | CASSEARLGTFNEKLFF
few | TRBJ1-4 | TRBV7-8 | - | TGTGCCAGCAGTTATTTTCAGGGTGCAACTAATGAAAAACTGTTTTTT | CASSYFQGATNEKLFF
- | TRBJ1-6 | TRBV6-5 | - | TGTGCCAGCAGTTACTCGTACAGGAGCTTTAATTCACCCCTCCACTTT | CASSYSYRSFNSPLHF
- | TRBJ1-2 | TRBV18 | TRBD1 | TGTGCCAGCTCACCACCAAACAGGGGCTATGGCTACACCTTC | CASSPPNRGYGYTF
- | TRBJ1-2 | TRBV7-9 | TRBD1 | TGTGCCAGCAGCTTAGAGGGCAGGGGGGCAACGGCCTTC | CASSLEGRGATAF
- | TRBJ2-5 | TRBV5-4 | TRBD2 | TGTGCCAGCAGCTTCGGACTAGCGGGGGGGCTGGAGACCCAGTACTTC | CASSFGLAGGLETQYF
- | TRBJ2-1 | TRBV6-6 | TRBD1 | TGTGCCAGCAGTCGCCGGGACAGGGCGGATGAGCAGTTCTTC | CASSRRDRADEQFF
- | TRBJ1-2 | TRBV19 | - | TGTGCCAGTAGGGGATCGGAGGGGAACTATGGCTACACCTTC | CASRGSEGNYGYTF
- | TRBJ2-1 | TRBV19 | TRBD2 | TGTGCCAGTAGCCCCGGGAAGCGGGGGTCCCTCTACAATGAGCAGTTCTTC | CASSPGKRGSLYNEQFF
- | TRBJ1-5 | TRBV5-6 | TRBD1 | TGTGCCAGCAGCCCTGGGGCAGGGGGCAGTGAGCCCCAGCATTTT | CASSPGAGGSEPQHF
- | TRBJ1-4 | TRBV3-1/TRBV3-2 | TRBD1 | TGTGCCAGCAGCCAAGATACAGGGGCTAATGAAAAACTGTTTTTT | CASSQDTGANEKLFF
- | TRBJ2-6 | TRBV3-1/TRBV3-2 | - | TGTGCCAGCAGCCAAGGTTCCCGACAGTTCTCTGGGGCCAACGTCCTGACTTTC | CASSQGSRQFSGANVLTF
- | TRBJ1-1 | TRBV5-6 | TRBD1 | TGTGCCAGCAGAAGACAGGGGGCAGGGGCTTTCTTT | CASRRQGAGAFF
- | TRBJ1-3 | TRBV5-1 | - | TGCGCCAGCAGCTTGGCAGCAGGTGGTAGAAACACCATATATTTT | CASSLAAGGRNTIYF
- | TRBJ1-2 | TRBV9 | - | TGTGCCAGCAGCGGAACCCGCTTCCCCCTCATGGGCGGCTACACCTTC | CASSGTRFPLMGGYTF
- | TRBJ2-3 | TRBV9 | - | TGTGCCAGCAGCCGGACTCTTTCGGATACGCAGTATTTT | CASSRTLSDTQYF
- | TRBJ2-5 | TRBV27 | - | TGTGCCAGCAGTCCCCGCAGGGAAAGTGAGACCCAGTACTTC | CASSPRRESETQYF
- | TRBJ1-4 | TRBV4-1 | TRBD1 | TGCGCCAGCAGCCGGAACCGGGACAGCGATGAAAAACTGTTTTTT | CASSRNRDSDEKLFF
- | TRBJ1-4 | TRBV5-6 | - | TGTGCCAGCAGCTTGGGCAGGGGAGATGAAAAACTGTTTTTT | CASSLGRGDEKLFF
- | TRBJ2-4 | TRBV15 | TRBD2 | TGTGCCACCAGCAGAGATTCCCAAGGGCGGGGGGCGGTAAACATTCAGTACTTC | CATSRDSQGRGAVNIQYF
- | TRBJ1-1 | TRBV6-5 | TRBD1 | TGTGCCAGCAGGCTCGGACAGGGAAAAACTGAAGCTTTCTTT | CASRLGQGKTEAFF
- | TRBJ1-1 | TRBV3-1/TRBV3-2 | - | TGTGCCAGCAGCCAAGACACAACAGCTTTCTTT | CASSQDTTAFF
- | TRBJ1-2 | TRBV9 | TRBD1 | TGTGCCAGCAGCGCAAAGGGAGCCCGGACAGGGGTTAACTATGGCTACACCTTC | CASSAKGARTGVNYGYTF
once | TRBJ1-2 | TRBV6-6 | - | TGTGCCAGCAGTGCGACAGGAGGATATGGCTACACCTTC | CASSATGGYGYTF
- | TRBJ1-5 | TRBV2 | - | TGTGCCAGCAGTGAAGAAGGGGCAGGGATCAATCAGCCCCAGCATTTT | CASSEEGAGINQPQHF
few | TRBJ1-5 | TRBV19 | - | TGTGCCAGTAGTATTGGCAGTACTACGAATCAGCCCCAGCATTTT | CASSIGSTTNQPQHF
- | TRBJ2-1 | TRBV6-1 | - | TGTGCCAGCAGTGAACGACAGGAGCAGTTCTTC | CASSERQEQFF
- | TRBJ1-5 | TRBV6-6 | - | TGTGCCAGCACTAATGCCGCTCCCCTGAATCAGCCCCAGCATTTT | CASTNAAPLNQPQHF
- | TRBJ2-5 | TRBV10-3 | TRBD2 | TGTGCCGCTGGGACTAGCGGGCTCCAAGAGACCCAGTACTTC | CAAGTSGLQETQYF
- | TRBJ2-3 | TRBV7-2 | - | TGTGCCAGCAGTTCAACGGACTTGCCCACAGATACGCAGTATTTT | CASSSTDLPTDTQYF
- | TRBJ2-1 | TRBV5-1 | TRBD1 | TGCGCCAGCAGCTGGACTCCGGGACAGTACAATGAGCAGTTCTTC | CASSWTPGQYNEQFF
- | TRBJ1-4 | TRBV7-2 | - | TGTGCCAGCAGCTTAGACAGTCCCCCAGGGAAACTGTTTTTT | CASSLDSPPGKLFF
- | TRBJ1-2 | TRBV7-8 | TRBD1 | TGTGCCAGCAGCCCCCTAGACAGGGGCCATGGCTACACCTTC | CASSPLDRGHGYTF
- | TRBJ2-7 | TRBV10-3 | TRBD1 | TGTGCCATCAGCGAAGGGACAGGGCTCTCCTACGAGCAGTACTTC | CAISEGTGLSYEQYF
- | TRBJ2-7 | TRBV12-3/TRBV12-4 | - | TGTGCCAGCAGTTTACAGGTATACGAGCAGTACTTC | CASSLQVYEQYF
- | TRBJ1-1 | TRBV19 | - | TGTGCCAGTAGCCCCAACGGGGTCACTGAAGCTTTCTTT | CASSPNGVTEAFF
- | TRBJ2-3 | TRBV7-2 | - | TGTGCCAGCAGCGCCCCTGGGGGGGCGGCAGATACGCAGTATTTT | CASSAPGGAADTQYF
- | TRBJ1-1 | TRBV9 | - | TGTGCCAGCAGCGTAGAAGGCCAAAAGGGACATGGAGCTTTCTTT | CASSVEGQKGHGAFF